This T cell receptor (beta chain) came from a study of identical twins. Study observations and caveats: Low generation-probability sequences were in excess among twin-shared out-of-frame alpha sequences.

To note about this clonotype: Its antigen is not known.

TCRdb called the 5' RACE reads again in MiXCR, with one record for every CDR3 protein. The sample carries 1.5 million or so distinct CDR3 sequences, around 29% recorded once. The sequence was collected from a newborn girl in good health. The material sequenced was cord blood.

The chain's CDR3 is CAISGSFGGSSYNEQYF. The CDR3, as DNA: TGTGCCATCAGTGGATCTTTTGGTGGCAGCTCCTACAATGAGCAGTACTTC. V usage is TRBV10-3 and J usage is TRBJ2-1; D is unclear. The end of the DNA aligns better with TRBJ2-7, so the J call may be wrong. This CDR3 region has 17 residues. Germline CDR1 reads ENHRY; CDR2 reads SYGVKD.